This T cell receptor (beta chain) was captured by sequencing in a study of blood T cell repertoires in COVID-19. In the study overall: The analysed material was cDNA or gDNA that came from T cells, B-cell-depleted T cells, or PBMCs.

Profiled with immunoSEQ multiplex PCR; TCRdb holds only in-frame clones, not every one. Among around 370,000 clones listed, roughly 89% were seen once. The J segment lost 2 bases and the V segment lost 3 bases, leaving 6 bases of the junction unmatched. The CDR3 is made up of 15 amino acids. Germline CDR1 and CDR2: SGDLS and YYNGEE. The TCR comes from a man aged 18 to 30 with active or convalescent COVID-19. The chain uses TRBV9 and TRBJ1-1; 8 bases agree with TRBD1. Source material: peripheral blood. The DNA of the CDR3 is TGTGCCAGCAGCGAACAGGGGGATTTCAACACTGAAGCTTTCTTT. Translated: CASSEQGDFNTEAFF.